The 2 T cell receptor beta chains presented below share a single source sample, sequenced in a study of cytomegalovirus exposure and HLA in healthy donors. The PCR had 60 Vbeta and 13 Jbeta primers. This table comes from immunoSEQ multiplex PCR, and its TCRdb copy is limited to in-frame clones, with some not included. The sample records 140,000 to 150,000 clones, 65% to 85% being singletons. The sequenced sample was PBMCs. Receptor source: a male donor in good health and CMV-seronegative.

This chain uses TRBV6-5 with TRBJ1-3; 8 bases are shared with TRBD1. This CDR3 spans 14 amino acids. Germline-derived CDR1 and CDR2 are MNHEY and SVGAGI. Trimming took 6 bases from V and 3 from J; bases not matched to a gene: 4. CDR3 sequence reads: CASSRGQGGNTIYF. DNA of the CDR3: TGTGCCAGCAGCCGAGGACAGGGTGGAAACACCATATATTTT.

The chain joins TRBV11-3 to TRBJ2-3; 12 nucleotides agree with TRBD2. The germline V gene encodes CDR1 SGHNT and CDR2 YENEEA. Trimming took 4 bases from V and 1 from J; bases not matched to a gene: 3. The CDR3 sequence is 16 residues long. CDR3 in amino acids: CASSSRTSGGTDTQYF. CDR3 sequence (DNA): TGTGCCAGCAGCTCACGGACTAGCGGGGGCACAGATACGCAGTATTTT.